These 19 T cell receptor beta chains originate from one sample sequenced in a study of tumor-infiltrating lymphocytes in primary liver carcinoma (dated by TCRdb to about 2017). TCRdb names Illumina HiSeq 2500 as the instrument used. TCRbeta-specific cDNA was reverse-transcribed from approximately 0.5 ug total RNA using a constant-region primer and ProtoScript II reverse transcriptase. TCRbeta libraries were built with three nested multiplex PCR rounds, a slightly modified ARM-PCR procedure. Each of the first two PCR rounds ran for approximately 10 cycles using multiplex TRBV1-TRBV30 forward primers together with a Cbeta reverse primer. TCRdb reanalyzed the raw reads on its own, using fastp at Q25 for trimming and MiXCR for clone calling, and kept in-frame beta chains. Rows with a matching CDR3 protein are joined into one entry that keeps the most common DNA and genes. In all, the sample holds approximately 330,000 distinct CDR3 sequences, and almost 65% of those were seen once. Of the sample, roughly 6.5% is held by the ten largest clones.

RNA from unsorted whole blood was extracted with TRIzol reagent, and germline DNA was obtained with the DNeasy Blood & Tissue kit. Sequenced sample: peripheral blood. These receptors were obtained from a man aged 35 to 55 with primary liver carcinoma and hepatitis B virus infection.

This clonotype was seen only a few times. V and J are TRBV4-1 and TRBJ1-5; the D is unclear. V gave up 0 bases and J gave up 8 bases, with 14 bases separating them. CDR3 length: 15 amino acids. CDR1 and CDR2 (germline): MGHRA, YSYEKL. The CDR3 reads CASSQERAGPKPQHF. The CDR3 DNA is TGCGCCAGCAGCCAAGAGAGGGCAGGCCCTAAGCCCCAGCATTTT.

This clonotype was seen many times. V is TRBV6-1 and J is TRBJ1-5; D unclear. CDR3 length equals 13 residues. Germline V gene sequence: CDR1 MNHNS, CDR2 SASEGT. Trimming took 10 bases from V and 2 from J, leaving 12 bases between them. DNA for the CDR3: TGTGCCACTTCGGTTGCCGGCAATCAGCCCCAGCATTTT. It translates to CATSVAGNQPQHF.

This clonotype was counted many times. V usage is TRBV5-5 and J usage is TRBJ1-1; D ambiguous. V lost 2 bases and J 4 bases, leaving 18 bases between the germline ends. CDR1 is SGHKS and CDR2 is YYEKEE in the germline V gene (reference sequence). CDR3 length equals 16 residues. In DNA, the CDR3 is TGTGCCAGCAGCTTCCGCCCACCTTCTATGGGCACTGAAGCTTTCTTT. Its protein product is CASSFRPPSMGTEAFF.

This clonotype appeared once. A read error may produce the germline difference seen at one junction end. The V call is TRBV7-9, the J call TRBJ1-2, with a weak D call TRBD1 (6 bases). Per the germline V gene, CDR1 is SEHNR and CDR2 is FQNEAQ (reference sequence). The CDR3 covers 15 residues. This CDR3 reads CASSTQQGEVYDYTF. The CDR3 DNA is TGTGCCAGCAGCACTCAACAGGGAGAGGTTTATGACTACACCTTC.

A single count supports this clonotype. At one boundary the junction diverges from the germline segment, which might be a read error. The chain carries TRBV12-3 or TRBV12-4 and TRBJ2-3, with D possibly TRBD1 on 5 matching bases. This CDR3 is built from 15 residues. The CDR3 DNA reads TGTGCCAGCAGTGGAGACAGCCGTGTTGTGGATACGCAGAATTTT. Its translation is CASSGDSRVVDTQNF.

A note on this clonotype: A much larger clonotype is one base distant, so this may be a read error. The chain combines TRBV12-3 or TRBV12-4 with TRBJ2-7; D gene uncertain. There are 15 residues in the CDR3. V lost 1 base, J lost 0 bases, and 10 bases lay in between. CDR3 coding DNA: TGTGCCAGCAGTTTAGACAAGTGGAGCTCCTACGAGCAGTACTTC. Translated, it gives CASSLDKWSSYEQYF.

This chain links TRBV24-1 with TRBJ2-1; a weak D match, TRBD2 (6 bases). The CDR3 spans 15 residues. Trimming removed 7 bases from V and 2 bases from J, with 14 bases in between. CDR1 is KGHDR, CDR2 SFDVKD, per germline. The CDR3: CATRGAGSAYNEQFF. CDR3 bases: TGTGCCACCAGAGGGGCGGGATCCGCCTACAATGAGCAGTTCTTC.

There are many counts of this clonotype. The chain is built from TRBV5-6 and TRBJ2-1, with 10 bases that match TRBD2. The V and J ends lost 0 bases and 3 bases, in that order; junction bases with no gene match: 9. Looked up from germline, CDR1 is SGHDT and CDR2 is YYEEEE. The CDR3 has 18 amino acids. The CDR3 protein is CASSLGGELAGNYNEQFF. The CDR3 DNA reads TGTGCCAGCAGCTTGGGGGGAGAACTAGCGGGAAACTACAATGAGCAGTTCTTC.

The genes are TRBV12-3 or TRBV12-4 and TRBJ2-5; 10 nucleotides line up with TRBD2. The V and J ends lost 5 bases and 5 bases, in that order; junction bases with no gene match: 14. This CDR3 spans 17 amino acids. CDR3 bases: TGTGCCAGCAGTCTCCGTCGAGTAGCGGGAGGCCGGGAGACCCAGTACTTC. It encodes CASSLRRVAGGRETQYF.

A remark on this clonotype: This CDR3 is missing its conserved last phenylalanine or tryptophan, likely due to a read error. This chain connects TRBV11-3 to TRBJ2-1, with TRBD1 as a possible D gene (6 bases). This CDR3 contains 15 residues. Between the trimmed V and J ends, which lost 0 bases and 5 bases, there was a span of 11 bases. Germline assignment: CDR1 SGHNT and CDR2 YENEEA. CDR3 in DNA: TGTGCCAGCAGCTTAGAGGTGGGGGCGAACAATGAGCAGTTCTCC. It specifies CASSLEVGANNEQFS.

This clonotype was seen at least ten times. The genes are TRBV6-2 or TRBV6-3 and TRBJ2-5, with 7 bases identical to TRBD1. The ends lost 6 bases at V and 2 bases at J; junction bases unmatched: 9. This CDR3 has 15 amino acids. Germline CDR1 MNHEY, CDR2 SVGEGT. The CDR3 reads CASSRWSGGQETQYF. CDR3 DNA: TGTGCCAGCAGCCGATGGTCAGGGGGACAAGAGACCCAGTACTTC.

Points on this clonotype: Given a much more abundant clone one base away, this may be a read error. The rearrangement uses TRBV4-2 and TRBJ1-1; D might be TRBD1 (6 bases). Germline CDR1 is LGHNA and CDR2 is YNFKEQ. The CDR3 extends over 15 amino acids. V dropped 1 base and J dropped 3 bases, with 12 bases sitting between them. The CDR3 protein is CASSQGGHTDTEAFF. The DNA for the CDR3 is TGTGCCAGCAGCCAAGGGGGGCACACGGACACTGAAGCTTTCTTT.

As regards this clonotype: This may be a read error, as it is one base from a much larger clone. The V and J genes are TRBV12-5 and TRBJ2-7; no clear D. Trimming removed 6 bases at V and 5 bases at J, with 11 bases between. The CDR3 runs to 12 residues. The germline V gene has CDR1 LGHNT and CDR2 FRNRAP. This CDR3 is CASGVTVDEQYF. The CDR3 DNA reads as TGTGCTAGTGGAGTGACCGTAGACGAGCAGTACTTC.

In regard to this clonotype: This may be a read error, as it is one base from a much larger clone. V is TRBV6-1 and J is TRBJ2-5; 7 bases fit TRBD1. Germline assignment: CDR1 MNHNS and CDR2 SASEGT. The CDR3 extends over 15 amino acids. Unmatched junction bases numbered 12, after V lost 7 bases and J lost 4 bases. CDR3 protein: CASNRQGGFRETQYF. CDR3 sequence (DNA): TGTGCCAGCAACAGACAGGGCGGGTTCCGAGAGACCCAGTACTTC.

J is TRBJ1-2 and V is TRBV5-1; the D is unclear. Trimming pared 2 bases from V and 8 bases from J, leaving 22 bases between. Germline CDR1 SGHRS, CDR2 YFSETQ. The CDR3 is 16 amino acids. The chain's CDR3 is CASSFAILGARGGYTF. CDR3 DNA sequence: TGCGCCAGCAGCTTTGCCATCTTGGGAGCAAGAGGCGGCTACACCTTC.

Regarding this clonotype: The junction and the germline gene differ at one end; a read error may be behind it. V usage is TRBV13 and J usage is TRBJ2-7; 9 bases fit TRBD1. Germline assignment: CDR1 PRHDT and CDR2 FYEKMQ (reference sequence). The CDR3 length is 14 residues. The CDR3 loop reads CVSSLQGAEYEQYF. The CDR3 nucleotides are TGTGTCAGCAGCTTACAGGGGGCGGAATACGAGCAGTACTTC.

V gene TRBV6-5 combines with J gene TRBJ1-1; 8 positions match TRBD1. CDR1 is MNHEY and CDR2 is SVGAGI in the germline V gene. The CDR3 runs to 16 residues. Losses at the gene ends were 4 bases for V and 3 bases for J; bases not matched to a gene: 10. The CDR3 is CASSSRGRGMDTEAFF. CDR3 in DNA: TGTGCCAGCAGTTCCAGGGGGCGCGGGATGGACACTGAAGCTTTCTTT.

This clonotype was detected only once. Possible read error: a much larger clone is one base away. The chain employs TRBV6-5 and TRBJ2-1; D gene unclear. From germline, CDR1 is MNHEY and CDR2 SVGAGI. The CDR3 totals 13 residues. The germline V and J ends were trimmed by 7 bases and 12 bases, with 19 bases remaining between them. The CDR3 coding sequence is TGTGCCAGCACGTCTTACATGGGTAATCGGCAGTTCTTC. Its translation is CASTSYMGNRQFF.

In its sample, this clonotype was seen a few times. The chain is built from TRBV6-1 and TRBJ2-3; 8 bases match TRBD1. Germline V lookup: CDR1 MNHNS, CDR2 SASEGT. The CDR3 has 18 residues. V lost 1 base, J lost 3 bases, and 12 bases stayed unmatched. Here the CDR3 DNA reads TGTGCCAGCAGTGAAGGTGACTGGGGCAGGGGGCAAACAGATACGCAGTATTTT. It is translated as CASSEGDWGRGQTDTQYF.